A selection of T cell receptor beta chains follows, all from one sample in a study of CD8 T cells in ankylosing spondylitis. TCRdb re-called the 5' RACE reads through MiXCR, storing one row per CDR3 protein. The table shows 150,000 to 250,000 distinct CDR3 sequences, with around 13% occurring only once. The sequencing input was blood, either unsorted or a sorted T cell fraction (not recorded which). These receptors came from a male donor with ankylosing spondylitis or in good health (not recorded which). Each CDR3 is given without its conserved first and last residue.

>TRBV12-3/TRBV12-4|TRBJ2-3
ASSLFPGDTQY
>TRBV29-1|TRBJ2-5
SAPGPEGETQY
>TRBV12-3/TRBV12-4|TRBJ2-1
ASSPVRLAGEGEQF
>TRBV29-1|TRBJ2-5
SVDAQGPTPQETQY
>TRBV10-3|TRBJ2-2
AISGPNPGRTSGLYTGELF
>TRBV11-2|TRBJ2-6
ASSPRTGVYVWSGANVLT
>TRBV2|TRBJ2-4
ASKWDMDNIQY
>TRBV5-5|TRBJ2-7
ASSKDRASYEQY
>TRBV4-1|TRBJ2-3
ASSQDTDTQY
>TRBV27|TRBJ2-3
ASRLAGGTDTQY
>TRBV11-2|TRBJ1-4
ASSLGGGAGEKLF
>TRBV10-3|TRBJ2-1
ATSSGSYNEQF
>TRBV7-8|TRBJ2-7
ASSPHGGGLADYEQY
>TRBV10-3|TRBJ2-2
AISEPKRAGELF
>TRBV3-1|TRBJ2-1
ASSQDLAGSLFYNEQF
>TRBV9|TRBJ2-4
ASSPGEDSVAKNIQY
>TRBV24-1|TRBJ1-2
ATGGRRNNYGYT
>TRBV29-1|TRBJ1-1
SVARNTEAF
>TRBV20-1|TRBJ2-4
SARSGGESKNIQY
>TRBV4-1|TRBJ2-3
ASSQVGGNTQY
>TRBV20-1|TRBJ2-1
SARGGGAVYNEQF
>TRBV5-1|TRBJ2-2
ASSPRTGAYFGELF
>TRBV12-3/TRBV12-4|TRBJ1-1
ASSFAHTEAF
>TRBV27|TRBJ2-3
ASSLMGADTQY
>TRBV27|TRBJ1-2
ASSSTFSANYGYT
>TRBV6-1|TRBJ1-1
ASSEARPGVPEAF
>TRBV7-9|TRBJ2-2
ASSPRTSGGGELF
>TRBV5-1|TRBJ2-7
ASSLGDGLKDYEQY
>TRBV5-1|TRBJ2-3
ASSPGQGGTDTQY